These T cell receptor beta chains were read from a single sample in a study of T cell responses to AZD1222 COVID-19 vaccine. The method was immunoSEQ multiplex PCR; TCRdb's version includes in-frame clones alone and lacks a portion of them. The sample holds 100,000 to 150,000 clones, roughly 90% seen once. Specimen: peripheral blood, collected on day 0 of AZD1222 vaccination. These receptors all stem from an adult in good health. The CDR3 runs from the conserved cysteine through the conserved F or W. The D gene is left open where the match is weak. Clone size, where shown, is once, few, many, or a class for clones that have expanded.

>.|TRBV10-1|.|13|TRBJ2-7
TGCGCCAGCAGTGACGGGAGTGCCTACGAGCAGTACTTC
CASSDGSAYEQYF
>.|TRBV29-1|.|12|TRBJ1-2
TGCAGCGTTGAATTTACAGGCTATGGCTACACCTTC
CSVEFTGYGYTF
>.|TRBV3-1/TRBV3-2|TRBD2|15|TRBJ2-5
TGTGCCAGCAGCCACAGAGCGGGGGCCGGAAAGACCCAGTACTTC
CASSHRAGAGKTQYF
>once|TRBV24-1|TRBD1|16|TRBJ2-1
TGTGCCACCAGTGATGCAACAGGGGGCTCCTACAATGAGCAGTTCTTC
CATSDATGGSYNEQFF
>once|TRBV9|.|22|TRBJ2-6
TGTGCCAGCAGCGTAGCTACGAGGGATATTGCAGGGTTTCGCTCTGGGGCCAACGTCCTGACTTTC
CASSVATRDIAGFRSGANVLTF
>.|TRBV2|.|12|TRBJ1-6
TGTGCCAGCAGTGAAGCTCTCTCACCCCTCCACTTT
CASSEALSPLHF
>once|TRBV30|TRBD1|15|TRBJ2-7
TGTGCCTGGAGGATCCCGGGACAGGGTTTTTACGAGCAGTACTTC
CAWRIPGQGFYEQYF
>.|TRBV28|.|14|TRBJ2-1
TGTGCCAGCAGCGGCGCCGGATTGGATTCTGAGCAGTTCTTC
CASSGAGLDSEQFF
>once|TRBV19|.|15|TRBJ2-2
TGTGCCAGTAGTAGTCCCCTCAGCGTAGCCGGGGAGCTGTTTTTT
CASSSPLSVAGELFF
>.|TRBV2|.|14|TRBJ2-5
TGTGCCAGCAGTGTGGGGTCCGTATCGGAGACCCAGTACTTC
CASSVGSVSETQYF
>.|TRBV5-6|.|11|TRBJ2-3
TGTGCCAGCAGCTTCACCGGTACGCAGTATTTT
CASSFTGTQYF
>.|TRBV5-4|.|16|TRBJ1-2
TGTGCCAGCAGCTTGAAGAGTAGGGGAGCCCTCGATGGCTACACCTTC
CASSLKSRGALDGYTF
>.|TRBV28|TRBD1|13|TRBJ2-5
TGTGCCAGCAGTACACAGGGGTGGGAGACCCAGTACTTC
CASSTQGWETQYF
>.|TRBV10-3|TRBD1|15|TRBJ2-7
TGTGCCATCAGTGAAGGGGACAGATCAGCCTACGAGCAGTACTTC
CAISEGDRSAYEQYF
>.|TRBV7-6|.|18|TRBJ2-5
TGTGCCAGCAGACTACAGACAGGGACAGCGGGAGCTCAAGAGACCCAGTACTTC
CASRLQTGTAGAQETQYF
>.|TRBV7-3|.|13|TRBJ2-1
TGTGCCAGCAGCCCATCAAATCAGGGGCGGCAGTTCTTC
CASSPSNQGRQFF
>.|TRBV2|.|14|TRBJ1-5
TGTGCCAGCAGAAAGGACAGAACGCATCAGCCCCAGCATTTT
CASRKDRTHQPQHF
>.|TRBV25-1|.|15|TRBJ1-5
TGTGCCAGCAGTGAAGGGGGTGCGAGCAATCAGCCCCAGCATTTT
CASSEGGASNQPQHF
>.|TRBV7-2|TRBD1|15|TRBJ1-2
TGTGCCAGCAGCTTAGAGGAGACAGGGCTTGGTGGCTACACCTTC
CASSLEETGLGGYTF
>.|TRBV28|.|18|TRBJ1-2
TGTGCCAGCAGTTTCCTAAGTTTACGGCTAACAACCCCTAGGGGCTACACCTTC
CASSFLSLRLTTPRGYTF
>.|TRBV7-2|.|12|TRBJ1-5
TGTGCCAGCAGCTCAGTGTATCAGCCCCAGCATTTT
CASSSVYQPQHF
>.|TRBV5-1|.|19|TRBJ2-5
TGCGCCAGCTCTTTCCGGGCGCGGGTATTACTCGGAAACGGGGAGACCCAGTACTTC
CASSFRARVLLGNGETQYF
>.|TRBV2|TRBD1|14|TRBJ1-5
TGTGCCAGCATGCTCGGGGCAGGGGGGCAGCCCCAGCATTTT
CASMLGAGGQPQHF
>.|TRBV5-1|TRBD2|18|TRBJ2-2
TGCGCCAGCAGCTTGCCACTAGCGGGAGGCCGCTTCACCGGGGAGCTGTTTTTT
CASSLPLAGGRFTGELFF